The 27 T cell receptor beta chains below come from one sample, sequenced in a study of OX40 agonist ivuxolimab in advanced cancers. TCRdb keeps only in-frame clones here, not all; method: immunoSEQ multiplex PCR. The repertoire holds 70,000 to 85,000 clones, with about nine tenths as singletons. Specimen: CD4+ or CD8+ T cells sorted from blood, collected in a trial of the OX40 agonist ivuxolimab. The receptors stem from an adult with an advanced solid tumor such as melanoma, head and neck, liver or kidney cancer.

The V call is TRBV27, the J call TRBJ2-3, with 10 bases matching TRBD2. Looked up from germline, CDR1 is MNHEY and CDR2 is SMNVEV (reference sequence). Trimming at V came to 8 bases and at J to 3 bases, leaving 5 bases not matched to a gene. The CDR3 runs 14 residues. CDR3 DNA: TGTGCCAGCGGGGCGACTAGCGGGACAGATACGCAGTATTTT. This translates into CASGATSGTDTQYF.

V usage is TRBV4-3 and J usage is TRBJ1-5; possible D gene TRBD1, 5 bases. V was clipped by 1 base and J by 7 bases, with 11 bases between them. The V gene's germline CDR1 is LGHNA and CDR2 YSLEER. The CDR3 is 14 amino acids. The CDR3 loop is CASSQGAGLQPQHF. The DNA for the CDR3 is TGCGCCAGCAGCCAAGGGGCAGGGTTACAGCCCCAGCATTTT.

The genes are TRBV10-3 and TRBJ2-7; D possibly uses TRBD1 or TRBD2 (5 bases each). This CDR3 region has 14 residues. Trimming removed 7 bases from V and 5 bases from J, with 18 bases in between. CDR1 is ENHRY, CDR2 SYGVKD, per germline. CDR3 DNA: TGTGCCATCAAATCGGGTATGGGGGACCACGAGCAGTACTTC. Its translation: CAIKSGMGDHEQYF.

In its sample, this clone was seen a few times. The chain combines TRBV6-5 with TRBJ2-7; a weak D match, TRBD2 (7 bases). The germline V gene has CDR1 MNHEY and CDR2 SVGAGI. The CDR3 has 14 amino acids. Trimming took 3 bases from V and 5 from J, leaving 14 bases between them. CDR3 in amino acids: CASSYGGAGDEQYF. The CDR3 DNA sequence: TGTGCCAGCAGTTATGGGGGGGCAGGCGACGAGCAGTACTTC.

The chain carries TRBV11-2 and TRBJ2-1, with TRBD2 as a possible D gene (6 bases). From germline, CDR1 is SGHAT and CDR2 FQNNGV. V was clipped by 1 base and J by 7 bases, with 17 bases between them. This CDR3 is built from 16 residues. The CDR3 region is CASSLVPGGELNEQFF. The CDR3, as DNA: TGTGCCAGCAGCTTAGTCCCCGGGGGAGAGTTAAATGAGCAGTTCTTC. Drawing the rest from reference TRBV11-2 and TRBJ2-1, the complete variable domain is EAGVAQSPRYKIIEKRQSVAFWCNPISGHATLYWYQQILGQGPKLLIQFQNNGVVDDSQLPKDRFSAERLKGVDSTLKIQPAKLEDSAVYLCASSLVPGGELNEQFFGPGTRLTVL.

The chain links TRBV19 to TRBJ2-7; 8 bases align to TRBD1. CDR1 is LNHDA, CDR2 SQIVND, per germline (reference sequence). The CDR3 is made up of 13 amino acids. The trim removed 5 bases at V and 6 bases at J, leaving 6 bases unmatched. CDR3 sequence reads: CASSPGTGGEQYF. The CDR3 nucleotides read TGTGCCAGTAGTCCCGGTACAGGGGGCGAGCAGTACTTC.

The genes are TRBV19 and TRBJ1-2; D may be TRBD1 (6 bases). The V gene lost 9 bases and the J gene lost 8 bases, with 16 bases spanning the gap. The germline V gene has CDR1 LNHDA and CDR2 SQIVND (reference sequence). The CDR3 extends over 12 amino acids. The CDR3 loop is CASTPGVGGYTF. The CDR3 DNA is TGTGCCAGCACTCCAGGGGTTGGCGGCTACACCTTC.

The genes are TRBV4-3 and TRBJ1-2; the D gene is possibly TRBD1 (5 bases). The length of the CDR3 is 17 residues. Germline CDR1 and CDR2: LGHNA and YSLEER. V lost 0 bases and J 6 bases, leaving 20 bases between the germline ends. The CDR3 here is CASSQDYSMGRGNGYTF. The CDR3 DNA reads TGCGCCAGCAGCCAAGATTATAGTATGGGGAGGGGCAATGGCTACACCTTC.

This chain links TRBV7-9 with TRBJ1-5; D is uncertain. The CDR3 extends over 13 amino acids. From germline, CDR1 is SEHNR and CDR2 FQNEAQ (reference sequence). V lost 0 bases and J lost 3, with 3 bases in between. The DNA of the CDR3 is TGTGCCAGCAGCTTAGCGGCCAATCAGCCCCAGCATTTT. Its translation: CASSLAANQPQHF.

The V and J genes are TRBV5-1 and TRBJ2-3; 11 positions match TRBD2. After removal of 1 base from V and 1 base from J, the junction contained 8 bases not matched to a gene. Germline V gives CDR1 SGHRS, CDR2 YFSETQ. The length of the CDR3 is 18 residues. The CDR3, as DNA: TGCGCCAGCAGCTTGCTCCCTAGCGGGGGGCCGGGCACAGATACGCAGTATTTT. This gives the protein CASSLLPSGGPGTDTQYF.

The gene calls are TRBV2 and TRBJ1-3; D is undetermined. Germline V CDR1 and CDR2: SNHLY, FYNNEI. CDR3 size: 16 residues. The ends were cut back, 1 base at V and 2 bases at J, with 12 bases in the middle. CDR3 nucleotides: TGTGCCAGCAGTGAAGTTTGGGAAGCCCCTGGAAACACCATATATTTT. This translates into CASSEVWEAPGNTIYF.

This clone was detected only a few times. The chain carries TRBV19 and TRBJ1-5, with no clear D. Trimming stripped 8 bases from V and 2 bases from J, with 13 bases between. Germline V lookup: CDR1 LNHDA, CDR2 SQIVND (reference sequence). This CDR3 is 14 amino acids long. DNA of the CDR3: TGTGCCAGTGATAATTCGAGGGGCAATCAGCCCCAGCATTTT. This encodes CASDNSRGNQPQHF.

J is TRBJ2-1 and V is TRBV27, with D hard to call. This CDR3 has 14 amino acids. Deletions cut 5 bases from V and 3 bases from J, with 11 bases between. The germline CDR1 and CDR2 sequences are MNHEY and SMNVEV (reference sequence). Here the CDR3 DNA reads TGTGCCAGCAGTCCTGCTTCGGTCTACAATGAGCAGTTCTTC. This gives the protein CASSPASVYNEQFF.

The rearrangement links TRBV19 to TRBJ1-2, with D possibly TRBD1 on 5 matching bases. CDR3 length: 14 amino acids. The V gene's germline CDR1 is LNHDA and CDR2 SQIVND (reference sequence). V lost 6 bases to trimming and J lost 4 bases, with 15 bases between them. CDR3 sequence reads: CASRAPGFAYGYTF. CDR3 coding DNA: TGTGCCAGTAGGGCTCCAGGGTTCGCCTATGGCTACACCTTC.

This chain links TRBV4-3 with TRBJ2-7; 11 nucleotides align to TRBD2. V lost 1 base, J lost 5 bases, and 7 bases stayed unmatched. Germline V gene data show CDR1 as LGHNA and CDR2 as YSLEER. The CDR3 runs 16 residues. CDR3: CASSQVALAGVHEQYF. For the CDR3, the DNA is TGCGCCAGCAGCCAAGTTGCACTAGCGGGAGTACACGAGCAGTACTTC.

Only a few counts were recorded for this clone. The CDR3 spells CASSIGHINYEQYF. In nucleotides, the CDR3 is TGTGCCAGTAGTATCGGACATATAAACTACGAGCAGTACTTC. The chain is built from TRBV19 and TRBJ2-7; possibly TRBD1 for D (5 bases). The germline V and J ends were trimmed by 3 bases and 3 bases, with 12 bases remaining between them. The CDR3 has 14 amino acids. Germline lookup yields CDR1 LNHDA and CDR2 SQIVND (reference sequence).

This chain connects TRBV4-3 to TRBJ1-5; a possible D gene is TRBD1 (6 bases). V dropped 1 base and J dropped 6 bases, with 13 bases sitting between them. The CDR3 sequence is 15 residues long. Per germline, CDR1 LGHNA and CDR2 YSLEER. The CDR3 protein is CASSQVRGIGQPQHF. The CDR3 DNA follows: TGCGCCAGCAGCCAAGTCAGGGGTATAGGTCAGCCCCAGCATTTT.

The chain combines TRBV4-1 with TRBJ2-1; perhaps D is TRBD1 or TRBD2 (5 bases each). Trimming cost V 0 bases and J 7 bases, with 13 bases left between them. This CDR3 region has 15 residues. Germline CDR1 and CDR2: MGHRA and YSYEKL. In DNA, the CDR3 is TGCGCCAGCAGCCAAGAGGGCAGGGAGTCTAATGAGCAGTTCTTC. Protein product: CASSQEGRESNEQFF.

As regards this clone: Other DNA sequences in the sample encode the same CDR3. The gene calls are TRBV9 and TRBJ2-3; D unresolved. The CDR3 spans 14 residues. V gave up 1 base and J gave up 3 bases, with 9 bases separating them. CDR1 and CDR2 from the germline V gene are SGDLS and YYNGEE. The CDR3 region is CASSVKGSTDTQYF. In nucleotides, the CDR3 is TGTGCCAGCAGCGTAAAGGGATCAACAGATACGCAGTATTTT.

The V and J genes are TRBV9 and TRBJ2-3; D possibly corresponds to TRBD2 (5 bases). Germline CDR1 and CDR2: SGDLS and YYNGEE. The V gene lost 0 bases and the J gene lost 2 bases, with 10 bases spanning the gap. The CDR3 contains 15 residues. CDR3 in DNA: TGTGCCAGCAGCGTAGACGGGAAAACCACAGATACGCAGTATTTT. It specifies CASSVDGKTTDTQYF. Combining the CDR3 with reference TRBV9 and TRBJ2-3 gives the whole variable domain DSGVTQTPKHLITATGQRVTLRCSPRSGDLSVYWYQQSLDQGLQFLIQYYNGEERAKGNILERFSAQQFPDLHSELNLSSLELGDSALYFCASSVDGKTTDTQYFGPGTRLTVL.

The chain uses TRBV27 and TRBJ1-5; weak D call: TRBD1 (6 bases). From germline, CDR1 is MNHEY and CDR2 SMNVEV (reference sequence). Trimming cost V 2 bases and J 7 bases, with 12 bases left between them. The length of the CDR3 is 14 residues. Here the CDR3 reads CASSLRGSGQPQHF. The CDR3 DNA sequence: TGTGCCAGCAGTTTAAGGGGGTCTGGGCAGCCCCAGCATTTT.

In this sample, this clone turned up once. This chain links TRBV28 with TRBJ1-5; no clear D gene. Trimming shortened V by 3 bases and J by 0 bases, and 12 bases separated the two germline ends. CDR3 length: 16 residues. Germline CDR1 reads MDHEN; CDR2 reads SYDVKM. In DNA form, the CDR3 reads TGTGCCAGCAGTTTTGTGGGAGGTTATAGCAATCAGCCCCAGCATTTT. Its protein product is CASSFVGGYSNQPQHF.

The CDR3 spells CASSLAGGGLYNEQFF. CDR3 bases: TGTGCCAGCAGTCTGGCAGGGGGAGGGCTATACAATGAGCAGTTCTTC. This rearrangement joins TRBV28 to TRBJ2-1; the D gene could be TRBD1 or TRBD2 (7 bases each). The V and J ends lost 5 bases and 4 bases respectively, with 18 bases between them. Germline values: CDR1 MDHEN, CDR2 SYDVKM. There are 16 residues in the CDR3.

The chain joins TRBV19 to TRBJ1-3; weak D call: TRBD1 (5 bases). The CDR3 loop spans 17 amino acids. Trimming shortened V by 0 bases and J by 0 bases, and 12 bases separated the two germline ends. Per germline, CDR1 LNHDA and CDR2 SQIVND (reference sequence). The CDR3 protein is CASSIDLTAYSGNTIYF. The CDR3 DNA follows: TGTGCCAGTAGTATAGATCTGACAGCCTACTCTGGAAACACCATATATTTT.

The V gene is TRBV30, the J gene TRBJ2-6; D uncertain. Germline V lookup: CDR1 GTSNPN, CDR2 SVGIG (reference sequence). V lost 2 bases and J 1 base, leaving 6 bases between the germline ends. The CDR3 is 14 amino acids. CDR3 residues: CAWSMGSGANVLTF. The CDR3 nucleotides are TGTGCCTGGAGTATGGGATCTGGGGCCAACGTCCTGACTTTC.

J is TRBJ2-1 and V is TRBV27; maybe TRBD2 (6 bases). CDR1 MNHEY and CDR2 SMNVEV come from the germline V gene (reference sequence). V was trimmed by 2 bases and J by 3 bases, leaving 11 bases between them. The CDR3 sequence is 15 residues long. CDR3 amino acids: CASSLAGTGYNEQFF. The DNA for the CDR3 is TGTGCCAGCAGTTTAGCGGGAACCGGCTACAATGAGCAGTTCTTC.

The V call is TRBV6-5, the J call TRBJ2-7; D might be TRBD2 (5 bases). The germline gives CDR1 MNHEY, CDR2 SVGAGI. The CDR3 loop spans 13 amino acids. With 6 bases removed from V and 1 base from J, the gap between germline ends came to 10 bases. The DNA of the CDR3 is TGTGCCAGCAGACAAAGGACTTCCTACGAGCAGTACTTC. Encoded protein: CASRQRTSYEQYF.